These T cell receptor beta chains were read from a single sample in a study of spatial heterogeneity in lung cancer. TCRdb called the 5' RACE reads again in MiXCR, with one record for every CDR3 protein. Counted here are tens of thousands of distinct CDR3 sequences, about 6% occurring once; the ten biggest clones make up around 10%. Specimen: PBMCs, collected at surgery. Source of these receptors: a male donor with early-stage non-small cell lung cancer. Both conserved end residues are part of each CDR3. A D gene is named only where the DNA matches it firmly. Rows give clone size only sometimes, using once, few, many, or a class for an expanded clone.

v_call	clone_size	d_call	j_call	cdr3_nt	cdr3_aa
TRBV20-1	many	TRBD2	TRBJ2-5	TGCAGTGCTAGACCTGATGACGGGGGGGCACGAGAGACCCAGTACTTC	CSARPDDGGARETQYF
TRBV6-2/TRBV6-3	many	TRBD1	TRBJ1-5	TGTGCCAGCACCCTACAGGGACAGGGACATCAGCCCCAGCATTTT	CASTLQGQGHQPQHF
TRBV20-1	.	TRBD2	TRBJ2-3	TGCAGTGCTAGTTTGGCGGGACTAGCGGGGGCCACAGATACGCAGTATTTT	CSASLAGLAGATDTQYF
TRBV6-1	few	TRBD2	TRBJ2-5	TGTGCCAGCTCGGAGTGGGAGGGAACGGTAGAGACCCAGTACTTC	CASSEWEGTVETQYF
TRBV6-1	many	TRBD2	TRBJ2-1	TGTGCCAGCAGTGGGTGGTCTAGCGGCGACAATGAGCAGTTCTTC	CASSGWSSGDNEQFF
TRBV10-3	many	.	TRBJ2-3	TGTGCCATCAGTGAGTCGCGGGGTTCAGATACGCAGTATTTT	CAISESRGSDTQYF
TRBV19	few	TRBD1	TRBJ2-5	TGTGCCAGTAGTATGTACGGACAGGGGGAGACCCAGTACTTC	CASSMYGQGETQYF
TRBV14	many	.	TRBJ1-2	TGTGCCAGCAGCCAAGATCCGGGGGCGAATGGCTACACCTTC	CASSQDPGANGYTF
TRBV20-1	many	TRBD1	TRBJ1-1	TGCAGCGGGACAGAAGATATGAACACTGAAGCTTTCTTT	CSGTEDMNTEAFF
TRBV7-2	.	.	TRBJ1-1	TGTGCCAGCAGCTTAGACGGCACCACTGAAGCTTTCTTT	CASSLDGTTEAFF
TRBV5-8	.	.	TRBJ1-4	TGTGCCAGCAGTGGGGGTCCAACTAATGAAAAACTGTTTTTT	CASSGGPTNEKLFF
TRBV7-9	.	.	TRBJ1-4	TGTGCCAGCAGCTCCCAGGGATCTAATGAAAAACTGTTTTTT	CASSSQGSNEKLFF
TRBV19	.	.	TRBJ2-3	TGTGCCACCGTAAGTCGTAGCACAGATACGCAGTATTTT	CATVSRSTDTQYF
TRBV3-1	.	TRBD2	TRBJ2-3	TGTGCCAGCGCGGGGAGGGCGGATACGCAGTATTTT	CASAGRADTQYF
TRBV20-1	many	.	TRBJ1-5	TGCAGTGCTAGTCACCTTCCCAGGGGAAATAGCAATCAGCCCCAGCATTTT	CSASHLPRGNSNQPQHF
TRBV29-1	many	TRBD1	TRBJ1-5	TGCAGCGTGGCGGGACAGAGAAATCAGCCCCAGCATTTT	CSVAGQRNQPQHF
TRBV20-1	many	.	TRBJ2-7	TGCAGTGCTAGAGATCCAGCCACTCTAACCTACGAGCAGTACTTC	CSARDPATLTYEQYF
TRBV4-1	many	.	TRBJ2-2	TGCGCCAGCAGCCAAGTTCCCCTAATACAGGGAAACACCGGGGAGCTGTTTTTT	CASSQVPLIQGNTGELFF
TRBV9	few	.	TRBJ2-5	TGTGCCAGCAGCGTAGGAGACCTGGAAGAGACCCAGTACTTC	CASSVGDLEETQYF
TRBV24-1	.	TRBD1	TRBJ1-4	TGTGCCACCATCAGGGACAGGTGGAAAGAAAAACTGTTTTTT	CATIRDRWKEKLFF
TRBV28	many	.	TRBJ1-1	TGTGCCAGCAGTTTAGGAGGGGCTAACACTGAAGCTTTCTTT	CASSLGGANTEAFF
TRBV5-1	many	.	TRBJ1-5	TGCGCCAGCAGCGCTACCGGGTTCGGTAATCAGCCCCAGCATTTT	CASSATGFGNQPQHF
TRBV29-1	many	TRBD1	TRBJ2-5	TGCAGCGTGTCACAGGGGGGTCGGGAGACCCAGTACTTC	CSVSQGGRETQYF
TRBV20-1	.	.	TRBJ1-6	TGCAGTGCTAGTAATTCGCGACACGATAATTCACCCCTCCACTTT	CSASNSRHDNSPLHF
TRBV20-1	many	TRBD2	TRBJ2-7	TGCAGTGCTGGCCCGGGACTAGCCTCGGGCGAGCAGTACTTC	CSAGPGLASGEQYF
TRBV3-1	.	TRBD1	TRBJ1-5	TGTGCCAGCAGCCCGACAGGGGGCACCAATCAGCCCCAGCATTTT	CASSPTGGTNQPQHF
TRBV12-3/TRBV12-4	few	.	TRBJ2-1	TGTGCCAGCAGTCCCTCGGGCGTGGGGGGCAATGAGCAGTTCTTC	CASSPSGVGGNEQFF
TRBV10-2	many	TRBD1	TRBJ1-6	TGCGCCAGCAGGCCCACAGGGGGTCGGTCACCCCTCCACTTT	CASRPTGGRSPLHF
TRBV25-1	many	.	TRBJ1-4	TGTGCCTCCACCCGTAGAACTAATGAAAAACTGTTTTTT	CASTRRTNEKLFF
TRBV4-1	.	TRBD1	TRBJ1-2	TGCGCCAGCAGCCACTTAGGACAGGGGGCGTTCGATAACTATGGCTACACCTTC	CASSHLGQGAFDNYGYTF
TRBV7-2	.	.	TRBJ1-5	TGTGCCAGCAGGAAGGAGAGAGGACAGCCCCAGCATTTT	CASRKERGQPQHF
TRBV7-8	.	TRBD2	TRBJ2-5	TGTGCCAGCAGCTCCAGGGAACTAGCGATCGAGACCCAGTACTTC	CASSSRELAIETQYF
TRBV18	many	.	TRBJ2-5	TGTGCCAGCTCCCCCCAAGAGACCCAGTACTTC	CASSPQETQYF
TRBV2	many	.	TRBJ1-2	TGTGCCAGCAGGGCACAGGGTAATTCTGGCTACACCTTC	CASRAQGNSGYTF
TRBV10-3	few	.	TRBJ1-6	TGTGCCATCAGTGAGTCAGGTGATAATTCACCCCTCCACTTT	CAISESGDNSPLHF
TRBV20-1	many	TRBD1	TRBJ1-2	TGCAGTGCTAAGGACAGGGGGAAAGTTGCTGGCTACACCTTC	CSAKDRGKVAGYTF
TRBV6-7	few	.	TRBJ2-5	TGTGCCAGCAGTTACCAGGGACCGAATTTGGAGACCCAGTACTTC	CASSYQGPNLETQYF
TRBV7-2	few	TRBD2	TRBJ2-1	TGTGCCAGCAGCCTTACCGGGACTAGCTCCTACAATGAGCAGTTCTTC	CASSLTGTSSYNEQFF
TRBV30	few	.	TRBJ1-5	TGTGCCTGGAGTCCGCTGGGGACTTGGAGTAATCAGCCCCAGCATTTT	CAWSPLGTWSNQPQHF
TRBV6-2/TRBV6-3	many	.	TRBJ2-1	TGTGCCAGCAGTTACACCACAGCCCATGAGCAGTTCTTC	CASSYTTAHEQFF
TRBV11-2	.	.	TRBJ2-1	TGTGCCAGCAGCCTGGGGGGCCCACGGTTCTTC	CASSLGGPRFF
TRBV19	few	.	TRBJ1-5	TGTGCCAGTAGTATGGGATCCAGGGGTTCTTATAGCAATCAGCCCCAGCATTTT	CASSMGSRGSYSNQPQHF
TRBV4-1	.	TRBD1	TRBJ1-5	TGCGCCAGCAGCCAAGAAGAAACAGGGGATCAGCCCCAGCATTTT	CASSQEETGDQPQHF
TRBV3-1	many	.	TRBJ1-1	TGTGCCAGCAGCCACCTGGACATGAGCGCTGAAGCTTTCTTT	CASSHLDMSAEAFF
TRBV7-6	many	TRBD1	TRBJ1-1	TGTGCCAGCAGCCCCGGACAGGGGGCGATTGAAGCTTTCTTT	CASSPGQGAIEAFF
TRBV28	many	.	TRBJ1-5	TGTGCCAGCAGTTTAGGGGCCCAGAACAATCAGCCCCAGCATTTT	CASSLGAQNNQPQHF
TRBV6-6	many	TRBD2	TRBJ2-7	TGTGCCAGCAGTTATACCCCGTCAGCGGGGGCCCACTACGAGCAGTACTTC	CASSYTPSAGAHYEQYF
TRBV7-2	many	.	TRBJ1-5	TGTGCCAGCAGCTTCGGAGCCCCCGGGTACCAGCCCCAGCATTTT	CASSFGAPGYQPQHF
TRBV7-6	medium-sized	.	TRBJ2-3	TGTGCCAGCAGCTTACAAGGGCGGGGTTCGACAGATACGCAGTATTTT	CASSLQGRGSTDTQYF
TRBV30	many	.	TRBJ2-7	TGTGCCTGGGACGCAGGGACCTACGAGCAGTACTTC	CAWDAGTYEQYF
TRBV19	.	TRBD1	TRBJ1-5	TGTGCCAGTCAGCCTCCCGACAGGGATCTACATCAGCCCCAGCATTTT	CASQPPDRDLHQPQHF
TRBV30	many	.	TRBJ2-6	TGTGCCTCGGCCCCGGTGGGGGCCAACGTCCTGACTTTC	CASAPVGANVLTF
TRBV20-1	.	TRBD2	TRBJ2-3	TGCAGTGCCGGACTAGCGGGGGCAGATACGCAGTATTTT	CSAGLAGADTQYF
TRBV7-2	many	.	TRBJ1-5	TGTGCCAGCAGCTTAACGAATCAGCCCCAGCATTTT	CASSLTNQPQHF